What follows is one T cell receptor beta chain and its context. Synthetic analogs of TCR templates were spiked into every PCR. Repertoires were generated with immunoSEQ multiplex PCR, while TCRdb's copy carries only in-frame clones and drops some. The table includes around 86,000 clones, 70% to 90% detected once. This specimen comes from a study of PD-L1 blockade in urothelial cancer. About the research overall: Administration of atezolizumab to patients began at some point between 2014 and 2016, at 1,200 mg intravenously every 3 weeks. Blood was analyzed 3 weeks (second dose) and 6 weeks after treatment start. A median roughly 140,000 T cells were found in blood samples.

The time point here: pretreatment peripheral blood. J was trimmed by 7 bases and V by 7 bases; bases with no gene match: 3. Germline V gene sequence: CDR1 SGDLS, CDR2 YYNGEE. The CDR3 has 13 residues. This rearrangement joins TRBV9 to TRBJ2-2, with 11 bases matching TRBD2. The source is a man aged 35-49 years with urothelial cancer. The material sequenced was PBMCs, taken around atezolizumab (anti-PD-L1) treatment. The chain's CDR3 is CASGGLAVGELFF. DNA of the CDR3: TGTGCCAGCGGGGGACTAGCGGTCGGGGAGCTGTTTTTT.